This TCR beta chain was recorded in a study of CD8 T cells in Susac syndrome (dated by TCRdb to 2018 to 2020). Describing the broader study: Among the Susac syndrome patients who were sequenced, clinically active disease was present in over 5 and clinical remission was observed in fewer than ten. At blood withdrawal, Susac syndrome patients were either therapy-naive, taking corticosteroids (in some cases with IVIg as well), or taking IVIg alone. Whether CD8+ T cell activation and differentiation in Susac syndrome was antigen driven was tested using repertoire sequencing.

High-throughput TCR beta sequencing profiled peripheral blood CD8+ and CD4+ T cells from healthy donors, Susac syndrome patients and multiple sclerosis patients. The Susac syndrome patients fulfilled recently defined diagnostic criteria for either definite or probable disease. Bulk CD8+ and CD4+ T cells were purified by magnetic negative isolation, while CD8+ TEMRA cells were enriched using FACS. Blood was drawn into EDTA tubes, processed within 24 hours, and PBMCs were isolated by density gradient centrifugation. PBMCs intended for TCR sequencing were frozen in liquid nitrogen and were later thawed in a 37 degrees C water bath. The sorted or isolated CD4+, CD8+ and CD8+ TEMRA cells had a purity of 90% or higher. Findings and caveats that apply to the study as a whole: In patients with Susac syndrome, the CD4+ T cell repertoire showed no detectable clonal expansion. The number of individuals in the TCR sequencing and HLA analysis was acknowledged as relatively small.

Notes on this clonotype: Its antigen has not been determined. No base qualities exist here, and no much larger clone lies one base off it.

RNA was extracted using the RNeasy kit, and roughly 0.5 to 1 microgram was reverse transcribed with random hexamers. TCR beta CDR3 regions were amplified with the immunoSEQ multiplex PCR assay covering 54 Vbeta and 13 Jbeta segments. To correct PCR amplification bias, a synthetic template baseline was used for both primer optimization and computational correction. In the paper's pipeline: Reads were annotated to V, D and J genes per IMGT and analyzed with immunoSEQ Analyzer, keeping only productive sequences. Clonality was computed as one minus Shannon entropy normalized by log2 of the number of productive unique sequences. For each patient and control, public and private clones were evaluated among the 100 most prevalent clones. A clone was defined as Susac-specific if it was absent from the healthy and MS cohorts, from approximately 980 published viral clones and from other ImmuneACCESS disease sequences. TCRdb trimmed public reads at Q25 via fastp, called clones via MiXCR and kept in-frame beta chains. CDR3 protein duplicates are merged, each entry listing the most common genes and DNA. It is TCRdb's table, rather than the study itself, that gives the V and J calls and clone size. Recorded for this sample are under 250,000 distinct CDR3 sequences; approximately 94% of them occurred a single time. The ten largest clones take up 0.15% of the sample.

From the cysteine through the phenylalanine, the CDR3 covers 14 amino acids. The sequence is cut down to CDR3 DNA, 42 bases in frame from base 1. CDR1 and CDR2 (LNHDA, SQIVND) derive from the germline V gene (reference sequence). Between the V and J ends, shortened by 5 bases and 6 bases respectively, the junction contains 16 bases. In this chain, TRBV19 is recombined with TRBJ1-2; possibly the D gene is TRBD1, per 5 matching bases. The clonotype comes from a human donor with Susac syndrome. The sample comprised CD4+ T cells from PBMCs. The nucleotides are TGTGCCAGTAGTCCAGATTACCGGGACGATGGCTACACCTTC. Its protein is CASSPDYRDDGYTF.